These 13 T cell receptor beta chains share one sample of origin, sequenced in a study of cytomegalovirus exposure and HLA in healthy donors. This PCR relied on a set of 60 Vbeta primers and 13 Jbeta primers. The method was immunoSEQ multiplex PCR; TCRdb's version includes in-frame clones alone and lacks a portion of them. The data show 150,000 to 200,000 clones, roughly 80% seen once. Input material: PBMCs. The receptor set was obtained from a man in his forties or fifties in good health and CMV-seronegative.

The chain combines TRBV10-1 with TRBJ1-4, with D possibly being TRBD1 (6 bases). Trimming shortened V by 6 bases and J by 0 bases, and 11 bases separated the two germline ends. This CDR3 has 15 amino acids. The germline V gene has CDR1 WNHNN and CDR2 SYGVQD (reference sequence). This CDR3 is CASSTGTATNEKLFF. In nucleotides, the CDR3 is TGCGCCAGCAGCACAGGGACCGCAACTAATGAAAAACTGTTTTTT.

This chain connects TRBV5-6 to TRBJ2-7; 8 bases agree with TRBD1. V was pared by 2 bases and J by 6 bases, with 7 bases of the junction left unmatched. The CDR3 is 14 amino acids. CDR1 and CDR2 (germline): SGHDT, YYEEEE. This CDR3 reads CASSFLSGGAEQYF. As DNA, the CDR3 is TGTGCCAGCAGCTTTTTATCAGGGGGCGCCGAGCAGTACTTC.

This clone is a singleton in its sample. The V call is TRBV4-1, the J call TRBJ1-2; 7 bases agree with TRBD1. The V and J ends lost 3 bases and 8 bases, in that order; junction bases with no gene match: 6. Germline assignment: CDR1 MGHRA and CDR2 YSYEKL. The CDR3 consists of 13 residues. The CDR3 spells CASSQTGMGGYTF. The DNA for the CDR3 is TGCGCCAGCAGCCAGACAGGGATGGGAGGCTACACCTTC.

V and J are TRBV6-5 and TRBJ1-1; D ambiguous. CDR1 is MNHEY, CDR2 SVGAGI, per germline. V lost 2 bases and J 6 bases, leaving 10 bases between the germline ends. The CDR3 spans 13 residues. CDR3: CASSYVRSSEAFF. The CDR3 DNA reads TGTGCCAGCAGTTACGTGCGGAGCTCTGAAGCTTTCTTT.

This clone came up a few times. This chain connects TRBV4-3 to TRBJ2-2; D perhaps matches TRBD1 (6 bases). CDR1 and CDR2 from the germline V gene are LGHNA and YSLEER. V lost 0 bases and J 4 bases, leaving 18 bases between the germline ends. This CDR3 spans 18 amino acids. The CDR3 region has the DNA TGCGCCAGCAGCCAAGAAGGGCGAACAGGGTGGGTCACCGGGGAGCTGTTTTTT. Amino acids: CASSQEGRTGWVTGELFF.

In its sample, this clone was seen once. This sequence joins TRBV10-2 and TRBJ2-5, with unresolved D. The J call may be wrong; the DNA end is better matched by TRBJ2-7. The CDR3 totals 13 residues. Germline V gene lookup returns CDR1 WSHSY and CDR2 SAAADI. CDR3 sequence (DNA): TGCGCCAGCAGTGACTCCCCGGTCTACGAGCAGTACTTC. Protein product: CASSDSPVYEQYF.

This chain's CDR3 is CSASSYNEQFF. CDR3 DNA: TGCAGTGCCAGCTCCTACAATGAGCAGTTCTTC. J is TRBJ2-1 and V is TRBV20-1, with unresolved D. Trimming removed 6 bases from V and 0 bases from J, with 3 bases in between. The CDR3 length is 11 residues. Germline V gene lookup returns CDR1 DFQATT and CDR2 SNEGSKA (reference sequence).

The chain combines TRBV29-1 with TRBJ1-2, with D perhaps TRBD1 (5 bases). The germline V gene has CDR1 SQVTM and CDR2 ANQGSEA. This CDR3 has 12 amino acids. Trimming pared 5 bases from V and 4 bases from J, leaving 11 bases between. The CDR3 loop reads CSVLTGFYGYTF. CDR3 nucleotides: TGCAGCGTTCTCACAGGCTTCTATGGCTACACCTTC.

DNA for the CDR3: TGCGCCAGCATGCCGGGAGGGAGCACAGATACGCAGTATTTT. As protein: CASMPGGSTDTQYF. The V and J genes are TRBV5-1 and TRBJ2-3; 8 bases line up with TRBD2. Trimming cost V 6 bases and J 0 bases; bases outside gene matches: 3. Germline CDR1 reads SGHRS; CDR2 reads YFSETQ. This CDR3 is 14 amino acids long.

This clone has just one count. V and J are TRBV15 and TRBJ2-5; 8 nucleotides match TRBD2. Trimming removed 8 bases from V and 3 bases from J; junction bases left unmatched: 5. Germline CDR1 is LNHNV and CDR2 is YYDKDF (reference sequence). The CDR3 is 13 residues long. The CDR3 is CATGRGGKETQYF. As DNA, the CDR3 is TGTGCCACCGGCCGGGGGGGAAAAGAGACCCAGTACTTC.

This clone was observed a single time. The genes are TRBV7-9 and TRBJ2-7; unclear D gene. The V end lost 5 bases, the J end lost 9 bases, and 14 bases lay between the germline ends. CDR3 length: 12 amino acids. CDR1 is SEHNR and CDR2 is FQNEAQ in the germline V gene (reference sequence). For the CDR3, the DNA is TGTGCCAGCAGCCGCACCAGCCCAGGGCAGTACTTC. It codes for CASSRTSPGQYF.

The J gene is TRBJ1-2, the V gene TRBV9, with D hard to call. The CDR3 consists of 14 residues. From germline, CDR1 is SGDLS and CDR2 YYNGEE. The ends were cut back, 0 bases at V and 5 bases at J, with 11 bases in the middle. In DNA form, the CDR3 reads TGTGCCAGCAGCGTAGAACCGCTCGGTTATGGCTACACCTTC. Protein product: CASSVEPLGYGYTF.

Turning to this clone: One end of the junction does not line up with germline, which may come from a read error. The same CDR3 arises from other DNA sequences in this sample as well. The chain employs TRBV10-3 and TRBJ2-1, with unresolved D. The germline gives CDR1 ENHRY, CDR2 SYGVKD. The CDR3 covers 12 residues. CDR3 region: CAISESSNEQFF. The DNA of the CDR3 is TGCGCCATCAGTGAGTCGAGCAATGAGCAGTTCTTC.